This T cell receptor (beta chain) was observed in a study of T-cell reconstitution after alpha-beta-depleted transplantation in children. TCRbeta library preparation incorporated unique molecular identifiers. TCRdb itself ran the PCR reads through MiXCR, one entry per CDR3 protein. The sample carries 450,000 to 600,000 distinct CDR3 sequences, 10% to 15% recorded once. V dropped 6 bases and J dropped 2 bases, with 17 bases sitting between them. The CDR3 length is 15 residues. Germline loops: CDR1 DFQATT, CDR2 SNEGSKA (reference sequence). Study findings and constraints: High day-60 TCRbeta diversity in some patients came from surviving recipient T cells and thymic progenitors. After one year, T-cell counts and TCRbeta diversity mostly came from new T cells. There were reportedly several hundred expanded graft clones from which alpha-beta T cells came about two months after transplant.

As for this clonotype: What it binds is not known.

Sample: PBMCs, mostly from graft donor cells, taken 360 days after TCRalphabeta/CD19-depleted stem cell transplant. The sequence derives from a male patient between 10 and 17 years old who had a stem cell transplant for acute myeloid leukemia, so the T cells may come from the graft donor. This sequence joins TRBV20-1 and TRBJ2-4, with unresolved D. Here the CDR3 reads CSALSIRSSKNIQYF. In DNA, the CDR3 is TGCAGTGCGCTCAGTATCCGCAGCTCCAAAAACATTCAGTACTTC.